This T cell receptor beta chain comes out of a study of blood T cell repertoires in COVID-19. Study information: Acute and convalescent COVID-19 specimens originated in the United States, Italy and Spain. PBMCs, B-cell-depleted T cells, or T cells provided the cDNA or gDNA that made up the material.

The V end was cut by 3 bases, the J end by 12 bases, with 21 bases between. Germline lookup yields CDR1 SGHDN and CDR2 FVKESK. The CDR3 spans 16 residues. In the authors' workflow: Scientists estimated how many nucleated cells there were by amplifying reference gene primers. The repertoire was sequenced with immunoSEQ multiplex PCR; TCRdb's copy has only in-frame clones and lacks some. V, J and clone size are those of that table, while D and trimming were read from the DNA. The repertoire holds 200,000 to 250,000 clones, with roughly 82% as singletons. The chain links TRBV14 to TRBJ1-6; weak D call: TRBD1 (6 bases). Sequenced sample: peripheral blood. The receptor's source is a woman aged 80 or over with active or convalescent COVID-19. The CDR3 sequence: CASSQGHLWSRVPLHF. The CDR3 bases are TGTGCCAGCAGCCAGGGACATCTTTGGTCTCGAGTACCCCTCCACTTT.